By share of the sample, the clone carrying this T cell receptor beta chain is medium-sized. Looked up from germline, CDR1 is DFQATT and CDR2 is SNEGSKA (reference sequence). The CDR3 has 14 amino acids. V was clipped by 7 bases and J by 4 bases; unmatched bases: 8. TCRdb analysed the reads with MiXCR anew, one entry per CDR3 protein. The profile shows about 3,000 distinct CDR3 sequences, approximately 9.6% of them singletons. This receptor was identified in a human donor with rheumatoid arthritis. This chain links TRBV20-1 with TRBJ2-1; 9 bases match TRBD2. The sequenced material came from CD4+ T cells from synovial fluid. CDR3 protein: CSVLAGEMYNEQFF. DNA of the CDR3: TGCAGTGTACTAGCGGGCGAAATGTACAATGAGCAGTTCTTC.